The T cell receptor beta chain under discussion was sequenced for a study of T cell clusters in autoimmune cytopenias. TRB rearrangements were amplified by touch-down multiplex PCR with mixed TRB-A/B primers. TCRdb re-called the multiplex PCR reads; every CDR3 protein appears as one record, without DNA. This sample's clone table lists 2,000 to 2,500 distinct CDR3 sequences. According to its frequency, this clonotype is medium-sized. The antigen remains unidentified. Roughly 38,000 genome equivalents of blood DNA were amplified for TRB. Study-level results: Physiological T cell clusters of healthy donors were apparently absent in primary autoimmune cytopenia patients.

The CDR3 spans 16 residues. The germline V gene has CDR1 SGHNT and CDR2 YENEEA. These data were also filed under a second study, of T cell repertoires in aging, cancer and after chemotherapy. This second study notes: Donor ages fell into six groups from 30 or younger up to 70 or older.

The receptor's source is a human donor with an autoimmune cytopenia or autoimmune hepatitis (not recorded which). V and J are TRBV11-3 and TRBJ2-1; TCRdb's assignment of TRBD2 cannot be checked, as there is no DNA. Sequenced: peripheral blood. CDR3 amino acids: CASSSRGGQDYNEQFF.